A selection of T cell receptor beta chains follows, all from one sample in a study of blood T cell repertoires in COVID-19. Clones were read by immunoSEQ multiplex PCR, and TCRdb kept only the in-frame ones, dropping some. The profile shows about 180,000 clones, roughly nine tenths of them singletons. The specimen was peripheral blood. These receptors came from a woman under 40 with active or convalescent COVID-19. The CDR3 runs from the conserved cysteine through the conserved F or W. A D gene is named only where the DNA matches it firmly. The size of a clone is reported for some rows only, either as once, few or many, or as a class for expanded clones.

clone size	V gene	CDR3 length	J gene	D gene	CDR3 protein	CDR3 DNA
.	TRBV2	14	TRBJ2-2	.	CASSELTNTGELFF	TGTGCCAGCAGTGAATTGACTAACACCGGGGAGCTGTTTTTT
once	TRBV18	13	TRBJ1-2	.	CASSPQTAPGYTF	TGTGCCAGCTCACCACAGACAGCCCCTGGCTACACCTTC
.	TRBV11-2	19	TRBJ2-7	TRBD2	CASSRGVLAGGPNTYEQYF	TGTGCCAGCAGCCGCGGAGTACTAGCGGGAGGGCCGAATACCTACGAGCAGTACTTC
.	TRBV5-1	18	TRBJ1-2	.	CASSPGGRTRLTAYGYTF	TGCGCCAGCAGCCCCGGAGGTCGAACACGGCTCACGGCCTATGGCTACACCTTC
.	TRBV12-3/TRBV12-4	13	TRBJ1-4	TRBD1	CATRDRTNEKLFF	TGTGCCACCCGGGACAGGACGAATGAAAAACTGTTTTTT
.	TRBV2	14	TRBJ2-5	.	CASSTGGGQETQYF	TGTGCCAGCAGCACAGGGGGGGGCCAAGAGACCCAGTACTTC
.	TRBV11-2	14	TRBJ1-2	.	CASSLGQGLDGYTF	TGTGCCAGCAGCTTAGGCCAGGGGCTCGATGGCTACACCTTC
.	TRBV11-2	14	TRBJ1-4	.	CASSLGTGGEKLFF	TGTGCCAGCAGCTTAGGGACTGGAGGGGAAAAACTGTTTTTT
.	TRBV21-1	20	TRBJ2-2	.	CASSKERLAGEKEGTGELFF	TGTGCCAGCAGCAAAGAACGTCTAGCGGGAGAAAAAGAAGGGACCGGGGAGCTGTTTTTT
.	TRBV6-5	15	TRBJ2-2	TRBD2	CASSYAGGPVGELFF	TGTGCCAGCAGTTACGCGGGAGGGCCGGTCGGGGAGCTGTTTTTT
once	TRBV18	15	TRBJ1-2	.	CASSPIPQVDYGYTF	TGTGCCAGCTCCCCTATTCCACAGGTCGACTATGGCTACACCTTC